This is a list of T cell receptor beta chains from one sample in a study of CD8 T cells in Susac syndrome. A single record per CDR3 protein comes from TCRdb applying MiXCR to the immunoSEQ multiplex PCR reads. The table has hundreds of thousands of distinct CDR3 sequences, 90% to 95% seen once. The sample taken for sequencing was CD4+ T cells from PBMCs. The receptors were gathered from a human donor with multiple sclerosis. Each CDR3 is given with its conserved first and last residue. D genes are given only for firm matches. The listing skips clone size in some rows; elsewhere it reads once, few, many or a size class.

clone_size j_call v_call d_call cdr3_aa cdr3_nt
. TRBJ2-1 TRBV7-3 TRBD2 CASSALAGGVNEQFF TGTGCCAGCAGCGCGTTAGCGGGAGGGGTCAATGAGCAGTTCTTC
once TRBJ1-2 TRBV2 . CASRVGQYGYTF TGTGCCAGCCGTGTGGGTCAGTATGGCTACACCTTC
. TRBJ2-7 TRBV6-1 . CASSAPTIYEQYF TGTGCCAGCAGTGCACCGACTATTTACGAGCAGTACTTC
few TRBJ2-7 TRBV28 . CASSYRFYEQYF TGTGCCAGCAGTTACCGGTTCTACGAGCAGTACTTC
. TRBJ2-5 TRBV6-6 . CASSWTGTIPETQYF TGTGCCAGCAGTTGGACAGGGACTATCCCAGAGACCCAGTACTTC
. TRBJ1-4 TRBV2 TRBD1 CASSRQGTNEKLFF TGTGCCAGCAGTCGACAGGGAACTAATGAAAAACTGTTTTTT
. TRBJ1-6 TRBV6-1 . CASSRRGQMGLLSLHF TGTGCCAGCAGCCGAAGGGGCCAGATGGGTCTACTGTCCCTCCACTTT
. TRBJ2-1 TRBV4-1 . CASSQRSARDQQFF TGCGCCAGCAGTCAAAGAAGCGCGCGGGACCAGCAGTTCTTC
. TRBJ2-6 TRBV7-9 TRBD2 CASSLRAGGAEGANVLTF TGTGCCAGCAGTCTACGGGCGGGAGGGGCGGAAGGGGCCAACGTCCTGACTTTC
. TRBJ2-3 TRBV5-4 . CASGRASDTQYF TGTGCCAGCGGAAGGGCGTCAGATACGCAGTATTTT
. TRBJ2-1 TRBV7-9 . CASNLLSSWESDNEQFF TGTGCCAGCAACTTACTTTCGAGCTGGGAGAGTGACAATGAGCAGTTCTTC
few TRBJ1-6 TRBV5-1 TRBD1 CASSLGDSNSPLHF TGTGCCAGCAGTTTGGGGGACAGCAATTCACCCCTCCACTTT
. TRBJ2-3 TRBV7-2 TRBD2 CASSPRTSGSTDTQYF TGTGCCAGCAGCCCGAGGACTAGCGGGAGCACAGATACGCAGTATTTT
. TRBJ1-2 TRBV12-3/TRBV12-4 TRBD1 CASSPDRAVGYTF TGTGCCAGCAGCCCGGACAGGGCAGTTGGCTACACCTTC
. TRBJ2-1 TRBV27 . CASSPGASNRNEQFF TGTGCCAGCAGTCCTGGGGCTAGCAACCGGAATGAGCAGTTCTTC
. TRBJ1-5 TRBV30 . CAWSAGARQPQHF TGTGCCTGGAGTGCGGGGGCCCGTCAGCCCCAGCATTTT
. TRBJ1-2 TRBV7-9 . CASSPLWVRKNYGYTF TGTGCCAGCAGCCCCCTCTGGGTCAGGAAAAACTATGGCTACACCTTC
. TRBJ2-1 TRBV5-6 . CASSLDPGNYNEQFF TGTGCCAGCAGCTTGGACCCGGGGAATTACAATGAGCAGTTCTTC
. TRBJ2-1 TRBV7-9 TRBD1 CASSPTGASYNEQFF TGTGCCAGCAGCCCGACAGGGGCATCCTACAATGAGCAGTTCTTC
. TRBJ1-2 TRBV28 TRBD1 CASSFGQGEIYGYTF TGTGCCAGCAGTTTCGGACAGGGGGAGATCTATGGCTACACCTTC
. TRBJ2-7 TRBV5-1 TRBD1 CASSSQTGISYEQYF TGCGCCAGCAGCTCGCAGACAGGGATCTCCTACGAGCAGTACTTC
. TRBJ1-5 TRBV28 . CASRSGQLSNQPQHF TGTGCCAGCAGGAGCGGACAATTGAGCAATCAGCCCCAGCATTTT
. TRBJ2-1 TRBV25-1 . CASSELVSYNEQFF TGTGCCAGCAGTGAACTAGTCTCCTACAATGAGCAGTTCTTC
. TRBJ1-5 TRBV12-3/TRBV12-4 . CASRDQSTQGQPQHF TGTGCCAGCAGGGACCAGTCCACCCAGGGTCAGCCCCAGCATTTT
. TRBJ1-6 TRBV9 . CASSRDGSNSPLHF TGTGCCAGCAGCAGGGACGGAAGTAATTCACCCCTCCACTTT
. TRBJ1-2 TRBV28 . CASSNGGGYGYTF TGTGCCAGCAGTAATGGCGGGGGCTATGGCTACACCTTC
. TRBJ1-1 TRBV3-1 TRBD1 CASSPGQGVWGDTEAFF TGTGCCAGCAGCCCGGGACAGGGGGTTTGGGGGGATACTGAAGCTTTCTTT
. TRBJ2-5 TRBV6-1 . CASRRALETQYF TGTGCCAGCAGACGGGCTCTGGAGACCCAGTACTTC
. TRBJ1-2 TRBV7-8 . CASSQGTPKFYGYTF TGTGCCAGCAGCCAGGGGACCCCCAAGTTCTATGGCTACACCTTC
once TRBJ2-1 TRBV29-1 . CSVGFGDHEQFF TGCAGCGTTGGCTTTGGCGACCATGAGCAGTTCTTC
. TRBJ1-1 TRBV18 . CASSPDRQWNTEAFF TGTGCCAGCTCACCCGATCGACAGTGGAACACTGAAGCTTTCTTT
. TRBJ2-1 TRBV6-5 TRBD1 CASRKDRGENEQFF TGTGCCAGCAGGAAGGACAGGGGAGAGAATGAGCAGTTCTTC
. TRBJ2-5 TRBV12-3/TRBV12-4 . CASSWGFEQLLQETQYF TGTGCCAGCAGTTGGGGGTTTGAACAGCTACTCCAAGAGACCCAGTACTTC
. TRBJ1-1 TRBV14 . CASSPLGFTGARESEAFF TGTGCCAGCAGCCCCCTGGGGTTTACGGGAGCCCGGGAGTCTGAAGCTTTCTTT
. TRBJ2-7 TRBV7-6 . CASSLVRLEPYEQYF TGTGCCAGCAGCTTAGTGAGGCTGGAACCTTACGAGCAGTACTTC
. TRBJ2-4 TRBV6-6 TRBD1 CASSRTGSDIQYF TGTGCCAGCAGTCGGACAGGGTCAGACATTCAGTACTTC
. TRBJ1-2 TRBV12-3/TRBV12-4 . CASSPSGSSNYGYTF TGTGCCAGCAGTCCCTCGGGCAGCTCTAACTATGGCTACACCTTC
. TRBJ2-2 TRBV5-4 TRBD2 CASSSWTSGRSGELFF TGTGCCAGCAGCTCCTGGACTAGCGGGAGGAGCGGGGAGCTGTTTTTT
. TRBJ1-1 TRBV9 TRBD1 CASSARGGKDTEAFF TGTGCCAGCAGCGCCAGAGGGGGCAAGGACACTGAAGCTTTCTTT
. TRBJ1-2 TRBV19 TRBD1 CASSPRPGQGANGYTF TGTGCCAGTAGCCCCCGACCGGGACAGGGGGCTAATGGCTACACCTTC
. TRBJ2-5 TRBV5-1 . CASSLEGETQYF TGCGCCAGCAGCTTGGAGGGGGAGACCCAGTACTTC
. TRBJ2-7 TRBV20-1 TRBD2 CSASIPRGAKYEQYF TGCAGTGCTAGTATACCGCGGGGGGCCAAATACGAGCAGTACTTC
. TRBJ1-2 TRBV12-3/TRBV12-4 TRBD1 CASSITGGWGYTF TGTGCCAGCAGTATTACAGGGGGATGGGGCTACACCTTC
. TRBJ2-1 TRBV2 . CASSGRGRGVHNEQFF TGTGCCAGCAGTGGCCGTGGCAGGGGGGTCCACAATGAGCAGTTCTTC
. TRBJ2-2 TRBV6-6 . CASSYPLTGELFF TGTGCCAGCAGTTACCCCTTGACCGGGGAGCTGTTTTTT
. TRBJ2-5 TRBV19 . CASRLSGETQYF TGTGCCAGTAGGCTCTCGGGGGAGACCCAGTACTTC
. TRBJ2-2 TRBV29-1 . CSVGGGFGELFF TGCAGCGTTGGTGGCGGTTTCGGGGAGCTGTTTTTT
. TRBJ2-7 TRBV6-2/TRBV6-3 TRBD1 CASRPPGQGREQYF TGTGCCAGCAGGCCACCGGGACAGGGCCGCGAGCAGTACTTC
. TRBJ1-6 TRBV12-3/TRBV12-4 . CASSLTGDSPLHF TGTGCCAGCAGTCTAACAGGTGATTCACCCCTCCACTTT
. TRBJ1-5 TRBV28 . CASSPPGPTTGRPQHF TGTGCCAGCAGTCCTCCGGGGCCCACTACCGGGAGGCCCCAGCATTTT
. TRBJ2-1 TRBV3-1 . CASSQESSYNEQFF TGTGCCAGCAGCCAAGAGAGCAGTTACAATGAGCAGTTCTTC
once TRBJ2-1 TRBV11-2 . CASRKTASNEQFF TGTGCCAGCCGCAAGACTGCATCGAATGAGCAGTTCTTC
. TRBJ2-1 TRBV20-1 TRBD1 CSARGVTGINNEQFF TGCAGTGCTAGAGGAGTGACAGGGATAAACAATGAGCAGTTCTTC
. TRBJ2-3 TRBV18 . CASSPGAADTQYF TGTGCCAGCTCACCTGGGGCGGCGGATACGCAGTATTTT
. TRBJ2-3 TRBV19 . CASSFRVGGDTQYF TGTGCCAGTAGTTTCAGGGTGGGAGGAGATACGCAGTATTTT
. TRBJ2-1 TRBV3-1 TRBD2 CASSPRTSGLLGNEQFF TGTGCCAGCAGCCCACGGACTAGCGGACTACTGGGTAATGAGCAGTTCTTC
. TRBJ2-7 TRBV19 . CASSIQGSYEQYF TGTGCCAGTAGTATTCAGGGGTCCTACGAGCAGTACTTC
. TRBJ2-1 TRBV7-9 . CAGMMLFSYNEQFF TGTGCCGGTATGATGCTATTCTCCTACAATGAGCAGTTCTTC
. TRBJ2-4 TRBV19 TRBD1 CASSPWTGVAKNIQYF TGTGCCAGTAGTCCATGGACAGGCGTAGCCAAAAACATTCAGTACTTC
. TRBJ1-6 TRBV7-9 . CASSLAHGGGSSPLHF TGTGCCAGCAGCTTAGCGCACGGGGGAGGTAGCTCACCCCTCCACTTT